This entry concerns a single TCR beta chain. Sequenced by immunoSEQ multiplex PCR; TCRdb stores in-frame clones only, minus some. The sample holds about 260,000 clones, around 83% seen once. These data originate in a study of blood T cell repertoires in COVID-19. Study at large: T cells, B-cell-depleted T cells, or PBMCs provided the cDNA or gDNA that served as material.

Germline lookup yields CDR1 SGHNT and CDR2 YYREEE (reference sequence). V shed 0 bases and J shed 7 bases, with 14 bases lying between them. The CDR3 is 15 residues long. This clonotype originated in a man aged 18-30 years with active or convalescent COVID-19. The gene calls are TRBV5-4 and TRBJ2-1, with D perhaps TRBD1 (5 bases). Material: peripheral blood. The CDR3 DNA sequence: TGTGCCAGCAGCTTGGATCCAGGGTGGAGAAATGAGCAGTTCTTC. This sequence encodes CASSLDPGWRNEQFF.